This T cell receptor beta chain came from a study of T cells in Graves' hyperthyroidism and ophthalmopathy. Study background: Initial diagnosis, before any treatment, was when peripheral blood was collected.

TCR beta CDR3 sequences were amplified from RNA transcripts. The TCR CDR3 first-round RT-PCR relied on the HTBI primer set. TCRdb redid the calling of the multiplex PCR reads with MiXCR, one entry per CDR3 protein. The sample lists some 720,000 distinct CDR3 sequences; approximately 16% were seen once. V trimming: 7 bases; J trimming: 5 bases; junction bases outside the gene matches: 9. This CDR3 comprises 13 residues. Germline-derived CDR1 and CDR2 are DFQATT and SNEGSKA (reference sequence). Study-wide results and caveats: Most thyroid clonotypes that were expanded above 0.001 also turned up in blood. Before onset, ophthalmopathy was predicted by the model a median approximately 6.5 months earlier.

Exclusion followed for patients with uncontrolled infection, other autoimmune disease, pregnancy or lactation. In its sample, this clonotype was seen many times. As yet, its antigen is unknown. The chain is built from TRBV20-1 and TRBJ2-7; TRBD1 agrees at 9 bases. Sequencing used blood. This TCR was recovered from a man aged 18-30 years with Graves' hyperthyroidism. CDR3 amino acids: CSVRTGDSNEQYF. CDR3 bases: TGCAGTGTTAGGACAGGGGATAGTAACGAGCAGTACTTC.